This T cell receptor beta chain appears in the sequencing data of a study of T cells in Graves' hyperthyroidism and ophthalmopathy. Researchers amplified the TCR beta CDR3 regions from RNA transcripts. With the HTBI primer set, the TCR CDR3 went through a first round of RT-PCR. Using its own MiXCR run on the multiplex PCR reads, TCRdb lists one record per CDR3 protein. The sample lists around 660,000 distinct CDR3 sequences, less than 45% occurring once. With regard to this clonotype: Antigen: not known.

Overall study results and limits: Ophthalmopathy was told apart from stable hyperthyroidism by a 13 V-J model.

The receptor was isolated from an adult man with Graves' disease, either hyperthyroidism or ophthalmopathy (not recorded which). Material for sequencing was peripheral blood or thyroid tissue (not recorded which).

CDR3 in amino acids: CASSLRDRGNYGYTF. The DNA for the CDR3 is TGTGCCAGCAGTTTGCGGGACAGGGGGAACTATGGCTACACCTTC. The rearrangement joins TRBV2 to TRBJ1-2; 11 positions match TRBD1. V was pared by 5 bases and J by 2 bases, with 4 bases of the junction left unmatched. Germline CDR1 SNHLY, CDR2 FYNNEI. This CDR3 has 15 residues. Using reference TRBV2 and TRBJ1-2 for the parts outside the CDR3, the full variable domain is EPEVTQTPSHQVTQMGQEVILRCVPISNHLYFYWYRQILGQKVEFLVSFYNNEISEKSEIFDDQFSVERPDGSNFTLKIRSTKLEDSAMYFCASSLRDRGNYGYTFGSGTRLTVV.